This T cell receptor (beta chain) appears in the sequencing data of a study of blood T cell repertoires in COVID-19. Sequencing used immunoSEQ multiplex PCR; TCRdb keeps in-frame clones, though not all of them. Of 50,000 to 65,000 clones in the sample, around 87% were seen once. The V end lost 0 bases, the J end lost 7 bases, and 7 bases lay between the germline ends. The CDR3 length is 13 residues. The specimen sequenced was peripheral blood. This receptor was taken from a human donor in a cohort sampled during active COVID-19. The rearrangement uses TRBV12-3 or TRBV12-4 and TRBJ2-1; no firm D call. This CDR3 is CASSLAVTNEQFF. The CDR3 bases are TGTGCCAGCAGTTTAGCGGTAACAAATGAGCAGTTCTTC.